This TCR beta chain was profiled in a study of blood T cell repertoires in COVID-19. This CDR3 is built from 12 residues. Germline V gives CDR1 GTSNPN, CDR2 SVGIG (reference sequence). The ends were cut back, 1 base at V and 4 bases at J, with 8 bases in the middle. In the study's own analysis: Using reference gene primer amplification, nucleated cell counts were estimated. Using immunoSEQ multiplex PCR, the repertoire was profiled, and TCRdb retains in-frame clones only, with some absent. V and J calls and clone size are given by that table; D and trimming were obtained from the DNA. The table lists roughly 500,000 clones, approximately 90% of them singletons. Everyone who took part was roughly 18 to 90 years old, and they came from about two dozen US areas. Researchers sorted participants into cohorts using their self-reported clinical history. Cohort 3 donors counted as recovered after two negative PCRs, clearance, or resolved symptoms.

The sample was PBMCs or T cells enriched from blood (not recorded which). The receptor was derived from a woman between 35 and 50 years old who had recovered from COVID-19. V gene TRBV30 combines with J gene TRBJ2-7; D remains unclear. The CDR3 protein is CAWSASNYEQYF. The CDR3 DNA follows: TGTGCCTGGAGTGCTTCTAATTACGAGCAGTACTTC.